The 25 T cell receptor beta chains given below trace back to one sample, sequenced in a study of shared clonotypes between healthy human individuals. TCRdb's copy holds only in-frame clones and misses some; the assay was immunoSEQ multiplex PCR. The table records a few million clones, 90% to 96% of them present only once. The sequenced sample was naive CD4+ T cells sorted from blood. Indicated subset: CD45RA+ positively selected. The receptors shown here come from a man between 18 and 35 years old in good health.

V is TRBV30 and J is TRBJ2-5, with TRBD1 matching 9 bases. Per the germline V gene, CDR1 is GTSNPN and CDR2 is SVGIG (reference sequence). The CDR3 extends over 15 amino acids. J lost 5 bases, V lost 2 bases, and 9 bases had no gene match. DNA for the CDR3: TGTGCCTGGAGTTTTCGGGACAGGGTGCAGGAGACCCAGTACTTC. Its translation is CAWSFRDRVQETQYF.

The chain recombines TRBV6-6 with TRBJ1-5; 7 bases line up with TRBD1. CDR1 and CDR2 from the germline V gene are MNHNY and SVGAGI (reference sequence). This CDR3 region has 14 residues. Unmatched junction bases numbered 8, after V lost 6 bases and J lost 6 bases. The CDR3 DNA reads TGTGCCAGCAGGAACACAGGGGAGGGTCAGCCCCAGCATTTT. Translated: CASRNTGEGQPQHF.

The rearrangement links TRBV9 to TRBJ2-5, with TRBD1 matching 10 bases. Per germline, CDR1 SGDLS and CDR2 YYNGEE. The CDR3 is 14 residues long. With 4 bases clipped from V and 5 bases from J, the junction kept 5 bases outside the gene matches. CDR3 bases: TGTGCCAGCAGCATCCGGGACAGGGGTGAGACCCAGTACTTC. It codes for CASSIRDRGETQYF.

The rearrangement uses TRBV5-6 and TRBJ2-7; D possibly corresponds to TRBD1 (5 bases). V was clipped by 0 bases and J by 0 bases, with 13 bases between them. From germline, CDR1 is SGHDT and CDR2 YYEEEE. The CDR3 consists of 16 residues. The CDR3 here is CASSLDQGAASYEQYF. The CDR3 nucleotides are TGTGCCAGCAGCTTGGATCAAGGGGCAGCCTCCTACGAGCAGTACTTC.

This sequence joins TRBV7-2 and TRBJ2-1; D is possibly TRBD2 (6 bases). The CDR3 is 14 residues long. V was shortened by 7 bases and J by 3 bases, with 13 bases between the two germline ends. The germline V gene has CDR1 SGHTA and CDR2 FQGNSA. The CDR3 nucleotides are TGTGCCAGCAAGGTAGCGGAGGTCTACAATGAGCAGTTCTTC. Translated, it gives CASKVAEVYNEQFF.

In DNA form, the CDR3 reads TGTGCCAGCTCACCAAGGGGGGCGGAGACGTCGTACACTGAAGCTTTCTTT. It yields the protein CASSPRGAETSYTEAFF. The chain joins TRBV18 to TRBJ1-1, with D maybe TRBD1 (6 bases). Germline V CDR1 and CDR2: KGHSH, LQKENI. V was clipped by 2 bases and J by 3 bases, with 19 bases between them. There are 17 residues in the CDR3.

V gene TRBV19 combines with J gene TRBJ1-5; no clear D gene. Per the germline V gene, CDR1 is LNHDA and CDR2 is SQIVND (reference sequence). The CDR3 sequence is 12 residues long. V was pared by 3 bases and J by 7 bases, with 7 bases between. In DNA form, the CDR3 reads TGTGCCAGTAGTATCCTTGAGCAGCCCCAGCATTTT. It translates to CASSILEQPQHF. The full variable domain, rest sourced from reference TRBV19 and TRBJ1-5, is DGGITQSPKYLFRKEGQNVTLSCEQNLNHDAMYWYRQDPGQGLRLIYYSQIVNDFQKGDIAEGYSVSREKKESFPLTVTSAQKNPTAFYLCASSILEQPQHFGDGTRLSIL.

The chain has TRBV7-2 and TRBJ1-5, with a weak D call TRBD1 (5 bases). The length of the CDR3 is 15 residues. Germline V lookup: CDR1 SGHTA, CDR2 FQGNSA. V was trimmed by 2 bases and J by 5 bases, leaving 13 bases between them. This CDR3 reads CASSLYEQVYQPQHF. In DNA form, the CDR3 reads TGTGCCAGCAGCTTATACGAACAGGTCTATCAGCCCCAGCATTTT.

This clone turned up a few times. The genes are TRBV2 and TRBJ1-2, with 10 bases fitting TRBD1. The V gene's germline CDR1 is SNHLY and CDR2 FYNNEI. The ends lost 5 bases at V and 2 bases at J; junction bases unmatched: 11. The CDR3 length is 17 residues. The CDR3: CASSIEGTGVANYGYTF. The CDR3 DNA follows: TGTGCCAGCAGTATCGAAGGGACAGGGGTCGCAAACTATGGCTACACCTTC.

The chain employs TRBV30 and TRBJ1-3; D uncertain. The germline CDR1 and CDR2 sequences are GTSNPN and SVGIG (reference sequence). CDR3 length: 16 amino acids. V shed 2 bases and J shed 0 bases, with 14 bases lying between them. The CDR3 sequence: CAWSFLRYNSGNTIYF. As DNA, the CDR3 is TGTGCCTGGAGTTTTTTGCGGTACAACTCTGGAAACACCATATATTTT.

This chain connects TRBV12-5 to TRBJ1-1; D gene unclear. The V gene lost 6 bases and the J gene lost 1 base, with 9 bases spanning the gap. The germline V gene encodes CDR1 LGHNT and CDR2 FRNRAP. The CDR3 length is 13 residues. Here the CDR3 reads CASGPDKNTEAFF. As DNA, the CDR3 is TGTGCTAGTGGCCCCGACAAGAACACTGAAGCTTTCTTT.

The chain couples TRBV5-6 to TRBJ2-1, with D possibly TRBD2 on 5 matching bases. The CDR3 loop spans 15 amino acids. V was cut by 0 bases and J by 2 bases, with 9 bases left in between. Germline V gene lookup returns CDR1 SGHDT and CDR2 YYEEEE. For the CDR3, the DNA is TGTGCCAGCAGCTTGGATGGACTGGCCTACAATGAGCAGTTCTTC. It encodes CASSLDGLAYNEQFF.

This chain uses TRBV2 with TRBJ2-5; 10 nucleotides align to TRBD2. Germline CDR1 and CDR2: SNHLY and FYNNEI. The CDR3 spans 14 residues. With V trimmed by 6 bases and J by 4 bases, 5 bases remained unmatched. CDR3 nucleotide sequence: TGTGCCAGCAGCGCACTAGCGGGAAGAGAGACCCAGTACTTC. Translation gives CASSALAGRETQYF. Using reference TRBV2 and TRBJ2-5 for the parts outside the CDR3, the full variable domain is EPEVTQTPSHQVTQMGQEVILRCVPISNHLYFYWYRQILGQKVEFLVSFYNNEISEKSEIFDDQFSVERPDGSNFTLKIRSTKLEDSAMYFCASSALAGRETQYFGPGTRLLVL.

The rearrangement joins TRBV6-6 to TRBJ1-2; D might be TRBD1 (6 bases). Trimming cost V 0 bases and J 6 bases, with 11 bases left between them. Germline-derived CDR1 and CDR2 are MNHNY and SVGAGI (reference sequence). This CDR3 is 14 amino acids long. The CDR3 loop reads CASSYSGGRNGYTF. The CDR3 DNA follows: TGTGCCAGCAGTTACTCCGGGGGCAGGAATGGCTACACCTTC.

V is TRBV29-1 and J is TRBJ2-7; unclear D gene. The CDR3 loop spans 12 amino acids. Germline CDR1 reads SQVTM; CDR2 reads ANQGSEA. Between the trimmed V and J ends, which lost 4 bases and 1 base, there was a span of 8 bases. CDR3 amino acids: CSVGDPSYEQYF. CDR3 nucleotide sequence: TGCAGCGTTGGGGATCCTTCCTACGAGCAGTACTTC.

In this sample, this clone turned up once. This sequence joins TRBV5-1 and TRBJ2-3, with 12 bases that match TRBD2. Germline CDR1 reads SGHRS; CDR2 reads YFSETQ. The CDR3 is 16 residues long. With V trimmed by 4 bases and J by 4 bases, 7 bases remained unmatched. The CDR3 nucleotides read TGCGCCAGCAGCAGATCTAGCGGGAGGGCCGCAGATACGCAGTATTTT. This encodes CASSRSSGRAADTQYF.

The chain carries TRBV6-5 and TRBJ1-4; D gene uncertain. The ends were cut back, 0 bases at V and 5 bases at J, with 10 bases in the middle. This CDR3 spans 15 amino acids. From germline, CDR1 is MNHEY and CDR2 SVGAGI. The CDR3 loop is CASSYSRLLNEKLFF. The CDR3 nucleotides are TGTGCCAGCAGTTACTCGAGGCTGTTGAATGAAAAACTGTTTTTT.

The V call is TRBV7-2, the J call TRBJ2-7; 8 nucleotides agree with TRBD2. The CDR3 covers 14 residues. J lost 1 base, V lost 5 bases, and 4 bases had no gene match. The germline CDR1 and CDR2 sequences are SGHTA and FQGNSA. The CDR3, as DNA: TGTGCCAGCAGCCAAAGCGGGAGATCCTACGAGCAGTACTTC. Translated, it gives CASSQSGRSYEQYF.

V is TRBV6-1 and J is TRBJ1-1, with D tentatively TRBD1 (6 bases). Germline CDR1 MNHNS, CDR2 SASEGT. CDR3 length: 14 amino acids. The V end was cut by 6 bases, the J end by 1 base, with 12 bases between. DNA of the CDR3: TGTGCCAGCAGCCCCGTGGACAGGAACACTGAAGCTTTCTTT. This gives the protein CASSPVDRNTEAFF.

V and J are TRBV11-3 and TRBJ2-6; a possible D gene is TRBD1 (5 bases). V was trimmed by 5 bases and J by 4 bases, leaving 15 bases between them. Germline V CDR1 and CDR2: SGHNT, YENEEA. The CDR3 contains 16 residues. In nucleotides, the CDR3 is TGTGCCAGCAGCCCGCCCACAGGTAAAGGGGCCAACGTCCTGACTTTC. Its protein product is CASSPPTGKGANVLTF.

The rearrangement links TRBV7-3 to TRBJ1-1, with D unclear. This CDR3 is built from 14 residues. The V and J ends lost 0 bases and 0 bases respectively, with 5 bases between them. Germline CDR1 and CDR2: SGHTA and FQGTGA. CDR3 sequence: CASSLTELNTEAFF. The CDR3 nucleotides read TGTGCCAGCAGCTTAACAGAGTTGAACACTGAAGCTTTCTTT.

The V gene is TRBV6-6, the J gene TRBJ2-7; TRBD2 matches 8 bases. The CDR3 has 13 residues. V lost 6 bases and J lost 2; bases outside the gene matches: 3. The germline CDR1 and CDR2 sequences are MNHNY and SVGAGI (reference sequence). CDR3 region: CASRPAGAYEQYF. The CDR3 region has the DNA TGTGCCAGCAGGCCAGCGGGAGCCTACGAGCAGTACTTC.

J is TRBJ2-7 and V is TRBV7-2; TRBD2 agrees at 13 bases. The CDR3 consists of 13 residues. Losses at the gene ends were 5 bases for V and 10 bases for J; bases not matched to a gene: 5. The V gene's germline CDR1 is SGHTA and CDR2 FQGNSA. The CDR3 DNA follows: TGTGCCAGCAGCACCGGACTAGCGGGAGAACAGTACTTC. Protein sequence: CASSTGLAGEQYF.

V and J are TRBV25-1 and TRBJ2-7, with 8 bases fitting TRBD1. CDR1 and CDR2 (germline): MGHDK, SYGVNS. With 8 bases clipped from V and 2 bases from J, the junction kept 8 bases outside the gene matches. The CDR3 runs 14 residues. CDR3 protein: CASSEGTGAYEQYF. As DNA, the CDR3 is TGTGCCAGCTCAGAGGGGACAGGAGCCTACGAGCAGTACTTC.

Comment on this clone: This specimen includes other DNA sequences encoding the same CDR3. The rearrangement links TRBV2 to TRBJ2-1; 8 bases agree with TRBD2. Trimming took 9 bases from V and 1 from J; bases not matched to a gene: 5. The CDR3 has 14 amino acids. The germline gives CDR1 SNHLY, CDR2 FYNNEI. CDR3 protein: CASLSGSSYNEQFF. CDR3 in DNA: TGTGCCAGTTTAAGCGGGAGTTCCTACAATGAGCAGTTCTTC.